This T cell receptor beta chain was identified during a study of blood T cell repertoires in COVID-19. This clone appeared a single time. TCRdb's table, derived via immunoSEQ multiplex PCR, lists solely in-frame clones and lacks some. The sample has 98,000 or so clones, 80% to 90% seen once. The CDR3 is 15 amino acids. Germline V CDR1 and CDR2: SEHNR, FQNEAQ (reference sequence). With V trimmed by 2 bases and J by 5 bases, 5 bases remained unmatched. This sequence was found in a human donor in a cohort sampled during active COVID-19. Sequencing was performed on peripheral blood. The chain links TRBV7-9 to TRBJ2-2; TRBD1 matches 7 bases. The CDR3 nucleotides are TGTGCCAGCAGCTTAACTTCAGGGGGAACCGGGGAGCTGTTTTTT. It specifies CASSLTSGGTGELFF.